Following are 14 T cell receptor beta chains from one sample sequenced in a study of blood T cell repertoires in COVID-19. Here immunoSEQ multiplex PCR was the method, and the copy in TCRdb shows in-frame clones only, minus some. The top ten clones hold 6% of a sample with roughly 120,000 clones, roughly four fifths of them seen once. The sample comprised peripheral blood. Receptors originate from a man older than 75 with COVID-19, enrolled during active disease.

CDR3 region: CASSESHVTSSGSIRTDTQYF. CDR3 nucleotide sequence: TGTGCCAGCAGTGAATCCCACGTTACCTCTAGCGGGAGTATCCGCACAGATACGCAGTATTTT. V is TRBV6-1 and J is TRBJ2-3; 10 nucleotides agree with TRBD2. The CDR3 contains 21 residues. V was clipped by 2 bases and J by 1 base; unmatched bases: 18. Germline V gene data show CDR1 as MNHNS and CDR2 as SASEGT.

This chain uses TRBV27 with TRBJ1-5; possible D gene TRBD1, 6 bases. Germline V gene sequence: CDR1 MNHEY, CDR2 SMNVEV (reference sequence). This CDR3 is built from 13 residues. Trimming cost V 5 bases and J 4 bases, with 9 bases left between them. The CDR3 sequence is CASSRTENQPQHF. CDR3 bases: TGTGCCAGCAGTCGGACAGAAAATCAGCCCCAGCATTTT.

The genes are TRBV10-1 and TRBJ2-1; 11 positions agree with TRBD2. The CDR3 loop spans 15 amino acids. V lost 4 bases, J lost 8 bases, and 7 bases stayed unmatched. CDR1 is WNHNN and CDR2 is SYGVQD in the germline V gene (reference sequence). The CDR3: CASSATSGSSDEQFF. The CDR3 DNA reads as TGCGCCAGCAGTGCAACTAGCGGGAGCTCCGATGAGCAGTTCTTC.

This clone has more than one count but fewer than ten. The CDR3 protein is CASRPTGKLGSYEQYF. The DNA of the CDR3 is TGTGCCAGCAGACCAACCGGGAAATTAGGCTCCTACGAGCAGTACTTC. This chain uses TRBV7-9 with TRBJ2-7, with a possible D match to TRBD2 (5 bases). This CDR3 is built from 16 residues. The ends were cut back, 6 bases at V and 0 bases at J, with 18 bases in the middle. Germline V gene sequence: CDR1 SEHNR, CDR2 FQNEAQ (reference sequence).

The J gene is TRBJ1-1, the V gene TRBV10-3, with 9 bases matching TRBD1. The CDR3 is 14 amino acids. In germline, CDR1 is ENHRY, CDR2 SYGVKD. J was trimmed by 5 bases and V by 10 bases; bases with no gene match: 11. The CDR3 coding sequence is TGTGCCAGTACCGGGACAGGGAGACGGACTGAAGCTTTCTTT. Translated: CASTGTGRRTEAFF.

The chain carries TRBV3-1 (or the pseudogene TRBV3-2) and TRBJ1-6; D may be TRBD1 (6 bases). CDR3 length: 13 residues. V was pared by 5 bases and J by 9 bases, with 11 bases between. The germline V gene encodes CDR1 LGHDT and CDR2 YNNKEL (reference sequence). Here the CDR3 DNA reads TGTGCCAGCAGCGCCACAGGGAGTTCACCCCTCCACTTT. The encoded protein is CASSATGSSPLHF.

This rearrangement joins TRBV10-3 to TRBJ1-6; possibly TRBD1 for D (5 bases). The germline gives CDR1 ENHRY, CDR2 SYGVKD. The CDR3 covers 16 residues. Trimming removed 6 bases at V and 9 bases at J, with 21 bases between. The chain's CDR3 is CAIRPSPGLGGSPLHF. In DNA, the CDR3 is TGTGCCATCAGGCCATCCCCGGGACTTGGAGGTTCACCCCTCCACTTT.

J is TRBJ1-1 and V is TRBV3-1 (or the pseudogene TRBV3-2); the match to TRBD1 covers 8 bases. The CDR3 length is 13 residues. The germline gives CDR1 LGHDT, CDR2 YNNKEL (reference sequence). The V gene end was trimmed by 6 bases and the J gene end by 4 bases; junction bases not matched to a gene: 4. CDR3 sequence reads: CASRAGGFTEAFF. The CDR3 DNA reads as TGTGCCAGCAGAGCAGGGGGCTTCACTGAAGCTTTCTTT.

CDR3 DNA: TGCGCCAGCAGCCGGACTCTAGGGATCGCGGATACGCAGTATTTT. Translating gives CASSRTLGIADTQYF. The chain has TRBV4-1 and TRBJ2-3; the D gene is possibly TRBD2 (5 bases). Germline CDR1 and CDR2: MGHRA and YSYEKL. The CDR3 is 15 amino acids. V was cut by 4 bases and J by 6 bases, with 17 bases left in between.

This clone was observed a handful of times. This chain's CDR3 is CASSRQGDNSPLHF. The DNA of the CDR3 is TGTGCCAGCTCAAGACAGGGCGATAATTCACCCCTCCACTTT. The gene calls are TRBV18 and TRBJ1-6; 7 bases map to TRBD1. The V and J ends lost 5 bases and 5 bases, in that order; junction bases with no gene match: 3. This CDR3 spans 14 amino acids. Per the germline V gene, CDR1 is KGHSH and CDR2 is LQKENI.

The chain uses TRBV20-1 and TRBJ2-1; D is unclear. The CDR3 runs 10 residues. Germline V CDR1 and CDR2: DFQATT, SNEGSKA (reference sequence). V was clipped by 5 bases and J by 5 bases, with 4 bases between them. The CDR3 here is CSAPDNEQFF. The CDR3 nucleotides are TGCAGTGCTCCCGACAATGAGCAGTTCTTC.

The J gene is TRBJ2-1, the V gene TRBV15; 7 bases agree with TRBD1. V lost 1 base, J lost 7 bases, and 10 bases stayed unmatched. In germline, CDR1 is LNHNV, CDR2 YYDKDF (reference sequence). The CDR3 extends over 16 amino acids. The CDR3 here is CATSRGRGTASNEQFF. The CDR3 coding sequence is TGTGCCACCAGCAGAGGCAGAGGGACAGCCTCAAATGAGCAGTTCTTC.

The genes are TRBV13 and TRBJ1-2; TRBD1 aligns across 8 bases. Germline loops: CDR1 PRHDT, CDR2 FYEKMQ (reference sequence). The CDR3 loop spans 14 amino acids. The J segment lost 8 bases and the V segment lost 0 bases, leaving 5 bases of the junction unmatched. The CDR3 bases are TGTGCCAGCAGCTTAGGGGGACAGGCGGAAGGCTACACCTTC. Protein: CASSLGGQAEGYTF. The complete variable domain, with remaining parts taken from reference TRBV13 and TRBJ1-2, reads AAGVIQSPRHLIKEKRETATLKCYPIPRHDTVYWYQQGPGQDPQFLISFYEKMQSDKGSIPDRFSAQQFSDYHSELNMSSLELGDSALYFCASSLGGQAEGYTFGSGTRLTVV.

This clone came up once. The genes are TRBV4-1 and TRBJ1-1; D is possibly TRBD1 (6 bases). Trimming removed 5 bases from V and 4 bases from J, with 20 bases in between. CDR3 length equals 16 residues. The germline CDR1 and CDR2 sequences are MGHRA and YSYEKL. CDR3 DNA: TGCGCCAGCAGCTTCCAGGGAGTTAGGGGGGGCACTGAAGCTTTCTTT. Translated, it gives CASSFQGVRGGTEAFF.